This entry features one T cell receptor beta chain sequence. Researchers prepared the TCRbeta library using unique molecular identifiers, the study reports. TCRdb processed the PCR reads anew with MiXCR; each CDR3 protein has one entry. This table has about 210,000 distinct CDR3 sequences, roughly a sixth appearing once. The entry originates in a study of T-cell reconstitution after alpha-beta-depleted transplantation in children. This TCR was sampled from a male patient between 2 and 10 years old who had a stem cell transplant for acute lymphoblastic leukemia, so the T cells may come from the graft donor. The source material was PBMCs, mostly from graft donor cells, sampled 360 days after TCRalphabeta/CD19-depleted stem cell transplant.

Here the CDR3 reads CASSPAGNEQFF. In DNA form, the CDR3 reads TGTGCCAGTAGTCCGGCAGGCAATGAGCAGTTCTTC. This chain joins TRBV19 and TRBJ2-1; the D is unclear. Germline loops: CDR1 LNHDA, CDR2 SQIVND (reference sequence). The ends were cut back, 5 bases at V and 6 bases at J, with 8 bases in the middle. The CDR3 totals 12 residues.